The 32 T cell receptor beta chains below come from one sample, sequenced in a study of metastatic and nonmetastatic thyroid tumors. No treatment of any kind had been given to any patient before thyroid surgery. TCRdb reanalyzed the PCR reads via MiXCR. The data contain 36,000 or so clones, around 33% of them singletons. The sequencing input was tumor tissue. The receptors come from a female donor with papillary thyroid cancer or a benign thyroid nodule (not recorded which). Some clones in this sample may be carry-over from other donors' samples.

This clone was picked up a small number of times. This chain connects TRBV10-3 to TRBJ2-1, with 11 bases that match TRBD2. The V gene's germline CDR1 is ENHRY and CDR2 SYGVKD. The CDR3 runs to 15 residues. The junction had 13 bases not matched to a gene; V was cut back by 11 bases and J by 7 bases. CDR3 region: CASRGPSGRPNEQFF. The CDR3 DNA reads TGTGCCTCCAGGGGGCCTAGCGGGAGGCCGAATGAGCAGTTCTTC.

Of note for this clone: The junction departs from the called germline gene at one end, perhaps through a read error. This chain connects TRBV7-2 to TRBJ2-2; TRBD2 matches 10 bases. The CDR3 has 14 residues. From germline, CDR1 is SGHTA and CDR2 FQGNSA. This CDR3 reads CASSLEIAGGELFF. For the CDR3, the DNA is TGTGCCAGCAGTTTAGAGATAGCGGGGGGAGAGCTGTTTTTT.

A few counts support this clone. This CDR3 is CASSGQGGGGGYTF. In nucleotides, the CDR3 is TGTGCCAGCAGTGGACAGGGTGGAGGGGGTGGCTACACCTTC. V gene TRBV6-1 combines with J gene TRBJ1-2; 7 bases map to TRBD1. Germline CDR1 reads MNHNS; CDR2 reads SASEGT. With 4 bases clipped from V and 7 bases from J, the junction kept 9 bases outside the gene matches. The CDR3 runs 14 residues.

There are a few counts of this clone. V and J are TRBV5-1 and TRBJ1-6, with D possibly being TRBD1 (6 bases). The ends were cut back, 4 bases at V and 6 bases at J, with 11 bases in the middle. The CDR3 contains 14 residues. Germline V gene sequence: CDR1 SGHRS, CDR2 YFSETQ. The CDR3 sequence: CASSPGQLNSPLHF. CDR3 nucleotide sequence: TGCGCCAGCAGCCCGGGACAACTTAATTCACCCCTCCACTTT.

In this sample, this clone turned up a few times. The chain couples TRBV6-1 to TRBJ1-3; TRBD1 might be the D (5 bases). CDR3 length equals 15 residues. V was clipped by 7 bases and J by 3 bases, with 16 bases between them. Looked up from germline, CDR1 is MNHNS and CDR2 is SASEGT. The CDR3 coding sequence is TGTGCCAGCAATGGGGGAGTACTCGATGGAAACACCATATATTTT. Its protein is CASNGGVLDGNTIYF.

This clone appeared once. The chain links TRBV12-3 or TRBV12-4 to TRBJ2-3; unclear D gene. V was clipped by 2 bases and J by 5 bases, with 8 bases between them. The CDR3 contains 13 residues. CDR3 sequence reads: CASSLKGIDTQYF. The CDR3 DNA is TGTGCCAGCAGTTTAAAGGGAATAGATACGCAGTATTTT.

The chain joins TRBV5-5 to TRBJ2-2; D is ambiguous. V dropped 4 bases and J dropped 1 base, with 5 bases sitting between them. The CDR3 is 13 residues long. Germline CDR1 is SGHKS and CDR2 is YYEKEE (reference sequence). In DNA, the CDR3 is TGTGCCAGCAGCCTCCAGAACACCGGGGAGCTGTTTTTT. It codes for CASSLQNTGELFF.

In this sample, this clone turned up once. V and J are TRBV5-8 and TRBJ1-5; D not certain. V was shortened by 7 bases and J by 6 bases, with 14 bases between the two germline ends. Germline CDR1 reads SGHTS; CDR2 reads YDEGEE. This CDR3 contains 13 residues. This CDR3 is CASSRGRGQPQHF. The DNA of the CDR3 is TGTGCCAGCTCGCGGGGTCGGGGTCAGCCCCAGCATTTT.

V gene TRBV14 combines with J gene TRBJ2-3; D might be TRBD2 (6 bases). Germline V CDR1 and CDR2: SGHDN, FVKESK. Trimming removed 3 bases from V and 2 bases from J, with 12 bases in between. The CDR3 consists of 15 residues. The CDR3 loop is CASSHIADFTDTQYF. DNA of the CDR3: TGTGCCAGCAGCCATATAGCGGATTTCACAGATACGCAGTATTTT.

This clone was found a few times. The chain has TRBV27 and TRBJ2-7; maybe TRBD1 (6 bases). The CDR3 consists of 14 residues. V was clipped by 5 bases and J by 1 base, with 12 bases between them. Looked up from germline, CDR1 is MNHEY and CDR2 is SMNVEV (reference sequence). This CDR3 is CASSNQGMSYEQYF. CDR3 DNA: TGTGCCAGCAGTAACCAGGGGATGTCCTACGAGCAGTACTTC.

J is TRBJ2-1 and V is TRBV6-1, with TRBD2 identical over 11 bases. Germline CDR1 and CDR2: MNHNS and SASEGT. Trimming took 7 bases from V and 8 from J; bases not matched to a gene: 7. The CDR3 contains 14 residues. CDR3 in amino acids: CASILAGGGDEQFF. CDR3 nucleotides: TGTGCCAGCATCTTAGCGGGAGGGGGCGATGAGCAGTTCTTC.

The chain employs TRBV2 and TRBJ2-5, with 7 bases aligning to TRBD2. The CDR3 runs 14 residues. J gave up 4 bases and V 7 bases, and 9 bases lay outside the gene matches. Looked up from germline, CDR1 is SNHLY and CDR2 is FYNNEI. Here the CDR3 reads CASTKTGEGETQYF. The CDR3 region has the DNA TGTGCCAGCACCAAAACGGGGGAGGGAGAGACCCAGTACTTC.

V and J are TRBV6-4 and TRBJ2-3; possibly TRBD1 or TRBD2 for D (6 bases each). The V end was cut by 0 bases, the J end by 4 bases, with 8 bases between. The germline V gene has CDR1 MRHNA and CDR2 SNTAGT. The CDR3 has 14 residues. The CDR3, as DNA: TGTGCCAGCAGTGACTCGGGGGGCCCAGATACGCAGTATTTT. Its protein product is CASSDSGGPDTQYF.

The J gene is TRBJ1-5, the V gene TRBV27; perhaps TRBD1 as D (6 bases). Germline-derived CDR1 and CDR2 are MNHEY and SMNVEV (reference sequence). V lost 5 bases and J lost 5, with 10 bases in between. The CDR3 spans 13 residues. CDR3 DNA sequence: TGTGCCAGCAGTCAAGACAGGTATCAGCCCCAGCATTTT. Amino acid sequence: CASSQDRYQPQHF.

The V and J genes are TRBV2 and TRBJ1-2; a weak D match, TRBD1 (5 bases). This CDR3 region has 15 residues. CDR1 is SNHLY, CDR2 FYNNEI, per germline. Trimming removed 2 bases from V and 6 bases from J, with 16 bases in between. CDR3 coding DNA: TGTGCCAGCAGTGAAACTTCGCAGGGTACGAATGGCTACACCTTC. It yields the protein CASSETSQGTNGYTF.

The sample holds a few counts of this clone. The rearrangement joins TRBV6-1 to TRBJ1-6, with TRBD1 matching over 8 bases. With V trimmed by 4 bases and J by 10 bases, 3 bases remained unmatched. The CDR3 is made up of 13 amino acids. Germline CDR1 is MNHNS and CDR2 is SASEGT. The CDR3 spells CASSGTGYSPLHF. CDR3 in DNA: TGTGCCAGCAGTGGGACAGGGTACTCACCCCTCCACTTT.

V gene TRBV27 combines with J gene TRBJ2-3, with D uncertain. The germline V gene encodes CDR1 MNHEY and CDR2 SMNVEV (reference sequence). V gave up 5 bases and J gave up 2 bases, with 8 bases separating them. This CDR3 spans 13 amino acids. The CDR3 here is CASSRRFTDTQYF. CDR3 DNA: TGTGCCAGCAGTCGGAGATTCACAGATACGCAGTATTTT.

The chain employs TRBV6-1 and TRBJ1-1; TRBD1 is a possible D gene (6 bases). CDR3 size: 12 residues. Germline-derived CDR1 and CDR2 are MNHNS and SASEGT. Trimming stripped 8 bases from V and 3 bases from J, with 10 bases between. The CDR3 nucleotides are TGTGCCAGCCGAAGGGGGGACACTGAAGCTTTCTTT. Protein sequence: CASRRGDTEAFF.

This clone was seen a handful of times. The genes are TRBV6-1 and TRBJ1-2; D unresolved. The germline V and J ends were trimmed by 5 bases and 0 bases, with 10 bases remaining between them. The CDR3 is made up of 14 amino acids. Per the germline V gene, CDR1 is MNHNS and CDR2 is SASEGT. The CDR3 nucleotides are TGTGCCAGCAGTCCGGGATTCACTAACTATGGCTACACCTTC. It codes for CASSPGFTNYGYTF.

The DNA for the CDR3 is TGTGCCAGCAGCCCTTTCGTAGATCCCATGACCACAGATACGCAGTATTTT. Amino acid sequence: CASSPFVDPMTTDTQYF. The chain carries TRBV11-2 and TRBJ2-3; no definite D call. V gave up 5 bases and J gave up 2 bases, with 20 bases separating them. There are 17 residues in the CDR3. Germline-derived CDR1 and CDR2 are SGHAT and FQNNGV.

CDR3 sequence (DNA): TGCGCCAGCAGAGGGAGCGGAGAGACCCAGTACTTC. The encoded protein is CASRGSGETQYF. V gene TRBV5-1 combines with J gene TRBJ2-5; tentatively, D is TRBD2 (5 bases). Germline lookup yields CDR1 SGHRS and CDR2 YFSETQ. The CDR3 length is 12 residues. V lost 5 bases and J 4 bases, leaving 9 bases between the germline ends. The full variable domain, completed using reference TRBV5-1 and TRBJ2-5, is KAGVTQTPRYLIKTRGQQVTLSCSPISGHRSVSWYQQTPGQGLQFLFEYFSETQRNKGNFPGRFSGRQFSNSRSEMNVSTLELGDSALYLCASRGSGETQYFGPGTRLLVL.

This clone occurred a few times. The CDR3, as DNA: TGTGCCACCAGTGCCCCGGGAGCCGACTCCTACGAGCAGTACTTC. This encodes CATSAPGADSYEQYF. The chain is built from TRBV24-1 and TRBJ2-7; possibly TRBD2 for D (6 bases). CDR1 KGHDR and CDR2 SFDVKD come from the germline V gene. The V and J ends lost 5 bases and 0 bases respectively, with 13 bases between them. The CDR3 consists of 15 residues.

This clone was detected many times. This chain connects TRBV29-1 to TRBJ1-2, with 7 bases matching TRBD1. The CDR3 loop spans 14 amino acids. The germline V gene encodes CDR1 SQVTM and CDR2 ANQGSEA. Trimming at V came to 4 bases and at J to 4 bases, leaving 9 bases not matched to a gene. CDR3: CSVAEGATGYGYTF. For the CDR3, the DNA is TGCAGCGTTGCTGAGGGGGCCACCGGCTATGGCTACACCTTC.

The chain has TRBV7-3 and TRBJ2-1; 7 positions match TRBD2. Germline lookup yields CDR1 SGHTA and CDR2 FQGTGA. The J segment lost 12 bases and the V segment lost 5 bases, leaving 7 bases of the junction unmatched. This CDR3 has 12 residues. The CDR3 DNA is TGTGCCAGCAGCCCAGAGTCGGGGGGGCAGTTCTTC. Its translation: CASSPESGGQFF.

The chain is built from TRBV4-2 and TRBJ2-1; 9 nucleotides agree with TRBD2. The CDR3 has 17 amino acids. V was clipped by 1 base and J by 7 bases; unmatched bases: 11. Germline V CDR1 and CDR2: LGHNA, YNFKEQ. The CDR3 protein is CASSQASGDPRANEQFF. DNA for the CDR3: TGTGCCAGCAGCCAAGCTAGCGGGGACCCGAGGGCGAATGAGCAGTTCTTC.

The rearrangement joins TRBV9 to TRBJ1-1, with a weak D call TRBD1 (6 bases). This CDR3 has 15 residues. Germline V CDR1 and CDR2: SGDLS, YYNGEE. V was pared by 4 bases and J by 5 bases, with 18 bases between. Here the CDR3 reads CASSKGTLGTTEAFF. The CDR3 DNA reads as TGTGCCAGCAGCAAGGGTACGCTTGGGACAACTGAAGCTTTCTTT. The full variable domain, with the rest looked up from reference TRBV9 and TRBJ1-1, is DSGVTQTPKHLITATGQRVTLRCSPRSGDLSVYWYQQSLDQGLQFLIQYYNGEERAKGNILERFSAQQFPDLHSELNLSSLELGDSALYFCASSKGTLGTTEAFFGQGTRLTVV.

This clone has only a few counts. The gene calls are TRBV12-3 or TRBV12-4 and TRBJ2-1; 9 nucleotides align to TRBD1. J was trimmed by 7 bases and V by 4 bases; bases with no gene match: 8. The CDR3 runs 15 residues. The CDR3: CASSSGTGIGNEQFF. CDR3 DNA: TGTGCCAGCAGTTCCGGGACAGGGATTGGGAATGAGCAGTTCTTC.

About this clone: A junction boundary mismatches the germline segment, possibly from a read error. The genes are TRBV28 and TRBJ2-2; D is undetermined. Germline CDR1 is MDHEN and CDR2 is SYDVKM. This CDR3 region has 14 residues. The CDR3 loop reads CASSLMSATWELFF. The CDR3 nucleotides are TGTGCCAGCAGTTTAATGTCAGCCACCTGGGAGCTGTTTTTT.

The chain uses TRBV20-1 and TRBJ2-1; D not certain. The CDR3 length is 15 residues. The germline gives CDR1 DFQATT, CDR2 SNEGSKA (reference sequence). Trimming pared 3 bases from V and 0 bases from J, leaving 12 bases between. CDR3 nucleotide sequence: TGCAGTGCTAGGAGGCCGGGCGGCTCCTACAATGAGCAGTTCTTC. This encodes CSARRPGGSYNEQFF.

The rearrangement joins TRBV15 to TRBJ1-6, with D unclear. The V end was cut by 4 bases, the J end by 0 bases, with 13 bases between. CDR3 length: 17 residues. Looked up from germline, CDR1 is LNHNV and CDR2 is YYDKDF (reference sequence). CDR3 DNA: TGTGCCACCAGCACTCGACACAAGGCCTCCTATAATTCACCCCTCCACTTT. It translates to CATSTRHKASYNSPLHF.

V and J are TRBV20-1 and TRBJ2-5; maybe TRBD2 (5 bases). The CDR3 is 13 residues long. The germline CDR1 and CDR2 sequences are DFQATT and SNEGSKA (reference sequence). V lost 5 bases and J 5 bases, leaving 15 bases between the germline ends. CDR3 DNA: TGCAGTGCTGTGTTCCGGGGTGTGGAGACCCAGTACTTC. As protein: CSAVFRGVETQYF.

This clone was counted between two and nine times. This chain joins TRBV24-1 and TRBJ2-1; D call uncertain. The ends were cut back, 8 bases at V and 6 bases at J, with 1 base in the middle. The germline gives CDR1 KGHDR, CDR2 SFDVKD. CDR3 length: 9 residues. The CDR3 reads CATTNEQFF. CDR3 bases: TGTGCCACCACCAATGAGCAGTTCTTC.